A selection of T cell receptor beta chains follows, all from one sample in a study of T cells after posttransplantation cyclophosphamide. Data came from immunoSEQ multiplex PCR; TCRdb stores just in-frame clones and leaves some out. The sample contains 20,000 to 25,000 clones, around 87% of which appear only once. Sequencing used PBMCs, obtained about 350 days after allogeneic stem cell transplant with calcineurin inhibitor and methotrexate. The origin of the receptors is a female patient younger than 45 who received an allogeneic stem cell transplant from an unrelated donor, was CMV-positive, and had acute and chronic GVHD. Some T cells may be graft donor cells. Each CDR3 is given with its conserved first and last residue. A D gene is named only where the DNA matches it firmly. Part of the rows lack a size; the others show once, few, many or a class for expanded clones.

CDR3aa: CASSASGSPLWGNEQFF; CDR3nt: TGCGCCAGCAGCGCTAGCGGGAGTCCCCTTTGGGGCAATGAGCAGTTCTTC; d_gene: TRBD2; j_gene: TRBJ2-1; v_gene: TRBV5-1; abundance: -
CDR3aa: CASSSQDTQYF; CDR3nt: TGTGCCAGCAGCTCACAAGATACGCAGTATTTT; d_gene: -; j_gene: TRBJ2-3; v_gene: TRBV7-9; abundance: -
CDR3aa: CASSIVDSSTDTQYF; CDR3nt: TGTGCCAGTAGTATAGTAGACTCAAGCACAGATACGCAGTATTTT; d_gene: -; j_gene: TRBJ2-3; v_gene: TRBV19; abundance: -
CDR3aa: CASSFRVGNQPQHF; CDR3nt: TGTGCCAGTAGTTTCAGGGTGGGCAATCAGCCCCAGCATTTT; d_gene: -; j_gene: TRBJ1-5; v_gene: TRBV19; abundance: -
CDR3aa: CASSPETGSQETQYF; CDR3nt: TGTGCCAGCTCACCCGAGACGGGTAGCCAAGAGACCCAGTACTTC; d_gene: -; j_gene: TRBJ2-5; v_gene: TRBV18; abundance: -
CDR3aa: CAWSGGYNEQFF; CDR3nt: TGTGCCTGGAGTGGCGGGTACAATGAGCAGTTCTTC; d_gene: -; j_gene: TRBJ2-1; v_gene: TRBV30; abundance: -
CDR3aa: CASSLATASNSPLHF; CDR3nt: TGCGCCAGCAGCTTGGCTACAGCTTCCAATTCACCCCTCCACTTT; d_gene: -; j_gene: TRBJ1-6; v_gene: TRBV5-1; abundance: -
CDR3aa: CATRAYEQYF; CDR3nt: TGTGCCACGAGGGCTTACGAGCAGTACTTC; d_gene: -; j_gene: TRBJ2-7; v_gene: TRBV5-8; abundance: -
CDR3aa: CASSQLDRGDYGYTF; CDR3nt: TGCGCCAGCAGTCAACTGGACAGGGGGGACTATGGCTACACCTTC; d_gene: TRBD1; j_gene: TRBJ1-2; v_gene: TRBV23-1; abundance: few
CDR3aa: CSVEREKDTQYF; CDR3nt: TGCAGCGTTGAGCGGGAAAAAGATACGCAGTATTTT; d_gene: -; j_gene: TRBJ2-3; v_gene: TRBV29-1; abundance: -
CDR3aa: CASSMVAGDSYEQYF; CDR3nt: TGTGCCAGTAGTATGGTAGCGGGAGACTCCTACGAGCAGTACTTC; d_gene: TRBD2; j_gene: TRBJ2-7; v_gene: TRBV19; abundance: -
CDR3aa: CASSPPGELNTGELFF; CDR3nt: TGTGCCAGCAGCCCACCAGGGGAGTTAAACACCGGGGAGCTGTTTTTT; d_gene: -; j_gene: TRBJ2-2; v_gene: TRBV9; abundance: -
CDR3aa: CASSYHSFGELFF; CDR3nt: TGTGCCAGCAGTTACCACTCCTTCGGGGAGCTGTTTTTT; d_gene: -; j_gene: TRBJ2-2; v_gene: TRBV6-6; abundance: -
CDR3aa: CASSLGRDVETQYF; CDR3nt: TGCGCCAGCAGCTTGGGACGGGATGTTGAGACCCAGTACTTC; d_gene: -; j_gene: TRBJ2-5; v_gene: TRBV5-1; abundance: once
CDR3aa: CSVEGPLNTEAFF; CDR3nt: TGCAGCGTTGAGGGGCCCCTGAACACTGAAGCTTTCTTT; d_gene: -; j_gene: TRBJ1-1; v_gene: TRBV29-1; abundance: -